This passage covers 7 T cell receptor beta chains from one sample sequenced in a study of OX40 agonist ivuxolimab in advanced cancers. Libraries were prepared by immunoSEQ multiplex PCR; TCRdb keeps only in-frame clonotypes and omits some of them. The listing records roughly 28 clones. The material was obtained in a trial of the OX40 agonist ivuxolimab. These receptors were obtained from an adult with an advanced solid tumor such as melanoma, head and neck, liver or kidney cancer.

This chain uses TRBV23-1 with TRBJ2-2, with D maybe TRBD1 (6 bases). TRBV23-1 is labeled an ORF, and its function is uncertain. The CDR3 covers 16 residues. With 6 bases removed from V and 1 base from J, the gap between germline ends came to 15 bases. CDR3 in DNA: TGCGCCAGCAGCCGTCCTCCGGGACAGAACACCGGGGAGCTGTTTTTT. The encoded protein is CASSRPPGQNTGELFF.

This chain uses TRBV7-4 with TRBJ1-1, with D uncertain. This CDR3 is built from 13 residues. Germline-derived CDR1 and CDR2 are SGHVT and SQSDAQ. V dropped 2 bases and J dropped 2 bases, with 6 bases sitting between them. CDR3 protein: CASSLWENTEAFF. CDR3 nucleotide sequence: TGTGCCAGCAGCTTATGGGAAAACACTGAAGCTTTCTTT. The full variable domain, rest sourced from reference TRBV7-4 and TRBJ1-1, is GAGVSQSPRYKVAKRGRDVALRCDSISGHVTLYWYRQTLGQGSEVLTYSQSDAQRDKSGRPSGRFSAERPERSVSTLKIQRTEQGDSAVYLCASSLWENTEAFFGQGTRLTVV.

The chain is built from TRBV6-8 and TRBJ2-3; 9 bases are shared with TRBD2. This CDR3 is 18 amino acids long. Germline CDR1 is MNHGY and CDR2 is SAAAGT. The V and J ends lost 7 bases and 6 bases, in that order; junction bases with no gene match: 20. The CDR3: CASTRDVIAGAVADTQYF. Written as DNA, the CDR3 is TGTGCCAGCACCAGGGACGTCATAGCGGGAGCCGTTGCGGATACGCAGTATTTT.

CDR3 DNA: TGTGCCAGCAGTCCTCCTTCACAGGGGACCCTGGGCGAGCAGTACTTC. Encoded protein: CASSPPSQGTLGEQYF. The chain couples TRBV6-8 to TRBJ2-7, with 7 bases fitting TRBD1. CDR1 and CDR2 (germline): MNHGY, SAAAGT. After removal of 5 bases from V and 6 bases from J, the junction contained 16 bases not matched to a gene. This CDR3 is built from 16 residues.

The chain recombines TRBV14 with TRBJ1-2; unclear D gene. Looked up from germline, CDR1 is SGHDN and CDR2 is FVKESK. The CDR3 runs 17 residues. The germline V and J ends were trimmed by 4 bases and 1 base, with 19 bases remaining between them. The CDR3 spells CASSPLTGGAFNYGYTF. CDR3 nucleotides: TGTGCCAGCAGCCCCCTTACGGGCGGAGCTTTTAACTATGGCTACACCTTC. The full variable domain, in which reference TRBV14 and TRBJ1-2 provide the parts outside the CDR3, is EAGVTQFPSHSVIEKGQTVTLRCDPISGHDNLYWYRRVMGKEIKFLLHFVKESKQDESGMPNNRFLAERTGGTYSTLKVQPAELEDSGVYFCASSPLTGGAFNYGYTFGSGTRLTVV.

For the CDR3, the DNA is TGTGCCAGCAGCCAAAGGACGGGAGGATTGGTCCCCCAAGAGACCCAGTACTTC. Encoded protein: CASSQRTGGLVPQETQYF. The V gene is TRBV14, the J gene TRBJ2-5, with 7 positions matching TRBD2. The CDR3 contains 18 residues. CDR1 is SGHDN and CDR2 is FVKESK in the germline V gene. Unmatched junction bases numbered 13, after V lost 2 bases and J lost 1 base.

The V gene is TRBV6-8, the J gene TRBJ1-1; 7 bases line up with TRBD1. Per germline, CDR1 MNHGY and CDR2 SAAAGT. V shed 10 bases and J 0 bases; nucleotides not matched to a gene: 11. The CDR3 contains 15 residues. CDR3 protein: CAIREGDSLNTEAFF. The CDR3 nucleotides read TGTGCCATCAGAGAAGGGGACAGTTTGAACACTGAAGCTTTCTTT.